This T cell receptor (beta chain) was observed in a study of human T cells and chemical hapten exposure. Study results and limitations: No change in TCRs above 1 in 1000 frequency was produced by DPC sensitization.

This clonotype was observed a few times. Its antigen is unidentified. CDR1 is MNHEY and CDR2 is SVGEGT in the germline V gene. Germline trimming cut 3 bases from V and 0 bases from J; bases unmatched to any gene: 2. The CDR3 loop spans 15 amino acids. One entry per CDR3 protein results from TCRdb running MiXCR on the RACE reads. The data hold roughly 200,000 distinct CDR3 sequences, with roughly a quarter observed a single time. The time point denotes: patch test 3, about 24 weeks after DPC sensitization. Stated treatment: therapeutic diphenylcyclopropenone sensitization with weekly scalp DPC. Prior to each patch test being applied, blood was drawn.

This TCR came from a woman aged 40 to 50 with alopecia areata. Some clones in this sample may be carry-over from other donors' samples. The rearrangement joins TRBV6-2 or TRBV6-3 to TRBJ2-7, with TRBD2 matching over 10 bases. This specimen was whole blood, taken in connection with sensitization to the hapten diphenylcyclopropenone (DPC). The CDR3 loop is CASSYTSGASYEQYF. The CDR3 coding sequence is TGTGCCAGCAGTTATACTAGCGGGGCCTCCTACGAGCAGTACTTC.